These 27 T cell receptor beta chains share one sample of origin, sequenced in a study of T cells in narcolepsy. Assay: immunoSEQ multiplex PCR; the TCRdb copy retains only in-frame clones and omits some. The profile shows about 33,000 clones, 90% of them singletons. Sample: CD45RA- memory CD4+ T cells from PBMCs. These receptors all come from a human donor with narcolepsy.

This clone has only one observation. The J gene is TRBJ1-2, the V gene TRBV28; TRBD1 aligns across 7 bases. Trimming at V came to 4 bases and at J to 5 bases, leaving 7 bases not matched to a gene. There are 14 residues in the CDR3. Germline CDR1 reads MDHEN; CDR2 reads SYDVKM. CDR3 protein: CASSSQGVRYGYTF. The CDR3 coding sequence is TGTGCCAGCAGTTCGCAGGGGGTTCGGTATGGCTACACCTTC.

V usage is TRBV5-6 and J usage is TRBJ2-7, with D perhaps TRBD1 (5 bases). There are 15 residues in the CDR3. The germline V gene encodes CDR1 SGHDT and CDR2 YYEEEE. Trimming stripped 0 bases from V and 3 bases from J, with 13 bases between. The CDR3 loop reads CASSLEWQGYYEQYF. In DNA, the CDR3 is TGTGCCAGCAGCTTGGAGTGGCAGGGCTACTACGAGCAGTACTTC. The full variable domain, rest sourced from reference TRBV5-6 and TRBJ2-7, is DAGVTQSPTHLIKTRGQQVTLRCSPKSGHDTVSWYQQALGQGPQFIFQYYEEEERQRGNFPDRFSGHQFPNYSSELNVNALLLGDSALYLCASSLEWQGYYEQYFGPGTRLTVT.

This clone was observed a single time. This chain links TRBV20-1 with TRBJ1-5, with unresolved D. The CDR3 covers 11 residues. Germline loops: CDR1 DFQATT, CDR2 SNEGSKA (reference sequence). V was trimmed by 3 bases and J by 7 bases, leaving 7 bases between them. CDR3 loop: CSARVGQPQHF. For the CDR3, the DNA is TGCAGTGCTAGGGTAGGACAGCCCCAGCATTTT.

The rearrangement links TRBV18 to TRBJ1-3, with D unclear. V was cut by 2 bases and J by 0 bases, with 8 bases left in between. This CDR3 is 15 amino acids long. Germline V CDR1 and CDR2: KGHSH, LQKENI. CDR3: CASSPKGSSGNTIYF. As DNA, the CDR3 is TGTGCCAGCTCACCAAAAGGGAGCTCTGGAAACACCATATATTTT.

The chain employs TRBV9 and TRBJ1-4, with a tentative D call TRBD1 (5 bases). Germline V gene lookup returns CDR1 SGDLS and CDR2 YYNGEE. This CDR3 comprises 13 residues. Trimming left V 0 bases short and J 10 bases short, with 10 bases between. CDR3 sequence: CASSVVLGGKLFF. In DNA form, the CDR3 reads TGTGCCAGCAGCGTAGTACTGGGGGGAAAACTGTTTTTT. The whole variable domain, remainder taken from reference TRBV9 and TRBJ1-4, is DSGVTQTPKHLITATGQRVTLRCSPRSGDLSVYWYQQSLDQGLQFLIQYYNGEERAKGNILERFSAQQFPDLHSELNLSSLELGDSALYFCASSVVLGGKLFFGSGTQLSVL.

The gene calls are TRBV6-1 and TRBJ1-1; 7 bases agree with TRBD1. The CDR3 runs 16 residues. The germline V gene encodes CDR1 MNHNS and CDR2 SASEGT. Trimming cost V 4 bases and J 0 bases; bases outside gene matches: 8. The CDR3: CASSAPRGGVNTEAFF. The CDR3 DNA reads as TGTGCCAGCAGTGCGCCCAGGGGGGGGGTGAACACTGAAGCTTTCTTT.

The chain carries TRBV19 and TRBJ1-2; TRBD1 matches 8 bases. There are 12 residues in the CDR3. CDR1 is LNHDA, CDR2 SQIVND, per germline (reference sequence). Trimming took 4 bases from V and 8 from J; bases not matched to a gene: 3. CDR3: CASSRQGYGYTF. The CDR3 nucleotides read TGTGCCAGTAGTAGACAGGGGTACGGCTACACCTTC.

This chain links TRBV5-1 with TRBJ2-1, with 7 bases that match TRBD2. This CDR3 is 13 amino acids long. Trimming cost V 8 bases and J 4 bases; bases outside gene matches: 6. Germline loops: CDR1 SGHRS, CDR2 YFSETQ. Here the CDR3 DNA reads TGCGCCAGTGTCCTAGCGGAGTACAATGAGCAGTTCTTC. Translation: CASVLAEYNEQFF.

The chain is built from TRBV6-4 and TRBJ1-1; 8 nucleotides align to TRBD1. Germline V gene sequence: CDR1 MRHNA, CDR2 SNTAGT. V lost 5 bases and J lost 9; bases outside the gene matches: 11. CDR3 size: 14 residues. The CDR3 is CASSPGGQGAQAFF. The CDR3, as DNA: TGTGCCAGCAGTCCAGGAGGGCAGGGGGCACAAGCTTTCTTT.

CDR3 DNA sequence: TGTGCCAGTGGGGACAGGAACTACGAGCAGTACTTC. It encodes CASGDRNYEQYF. The V and J genes are TRBV19 and TRBJ2-7, with 8 bases identical to TRBD1. CDR1 LNHDA and CDR2 SQIVND come from the germline V gene (reference sequence). The CDR3 sequence is 12 residues long. Germline trimming cut 8 bases from V and 3 bases from J; bases unmatched to any gene: 3.

The chain is built from TRBV27 and TRBJ2-3; 8 positions agree with TRBD1. The CDR3 extends over 11 amino acids. V lost 7 bases and J lost 11; bases outside the gene matches: 5. The germline V gene has CDR1 MNHEY and CDR2 SMNVEV (reference sequence). This CDR3 reads CASTRTGMQYF. The CDR3 DNA follows: TGTGCCAGCACCAGGACAGGGATGCAGTATTTT.

This chain links TRBV28 with TRBJ1-4, with D uncertain. Trimming took off 5 bases at V and 6 bases at J, with 13 bases between the two ends. The CDR3 is 14 residues long. CDR1 and CDR2 from the germline V gene are MDHEN and SYDVKM. CDR3 bases: TGTGCCAGCAGTCGGACTGGTGGGGATGAAAAACTGTTTTTT. It codes for CASSRTGGDEKLFF.

The rearrangement links TRBV28 to TRBJ2-7, with 8 nucleotides matching TRBD2. This CDR3 contains 14 residues. Per germline, CDR1 MDHEN and CDR2 SYDVKM. Trimming at V came to 6 bases and at J to 3 bases, leaving 7 bases not matched to a gene. This CDR3 is CASRMTSALYEQYF. The CDR3 DNA follows: TGTGCCAGCAGAATGACTAGCGCGCTCTACGAGCAGTACTTC.

This rearrangement joins TRBV5-1 to TRBJ2-2, with a tentative D call TRBD2 (6 bases). Looked up from germline, CDR1 is SGHRS and CDR2 is YFSETQ. The CDR3 covers 16 residues. V lost 1 base and J lost 0, with 10 bases in between. The DNA of the CDR3 is TGCGCCAGCAGCTTGAAATGGGGGGCGAACACCGGGGAGCTGTTTTTT. Its protein product is CASSLKWGANTGELFF.

This clone was counted once. J is TRBJ2-2 and V is TRBV6-1; D call uncertain. This CDR3 is built from 14 residues. V was clipped by 4 bases and J by 0 bases, with 6 bases between them. Germline V gene sequence: CDR1 MNHNS, CDR2 SASEGT. CDR3 residues: CASSGVANTGELFF. The CDR3 DNA is TGTGCCAGCAGTGGAGTCGCGAACACCGGGGAGCTGTTTTTT.

The chain couples TRBV4-1 to TRBJ1-3; 7 bases align to TRBD1. The junction had 11 bases not matched to a gene; V was cut back by 2 bases and J by 4 bases. The CDR3 extends over 17 amino acids. The germline V gene encodes CDR1 MGHRA and CDR2 YSYEKL. CDR3 nucleotide sequence: TGCGCCAGCAGCCAACTATCCACAACAGGGGCAGGAAACACCATATATTTT. Its translation is CASSQLSTTGAGNTIYF.

The chain uses TRBV19 and TRBJ1-4; no definite D call. Trimming stripped 8 bases from V and 5 bases from J, with 15 bases between. The V gene's germline CDR1 is LNHDA and CDR2 SQIVND (reference sequence). This CDR3 spans 14 amino acids. The CDR3 sequence: CASSLWAENEKLFF. In DNA, the CDR3 is TGTGCCAGTTCTCTCTGGGCAGAGAATGAAAAACTGTTTTTT. Full variable domain (missing parts from reference TRBV19 and TRBJ1-4): DGGITQSPKYLFRKEGQNVTLSCEQNLNHDAMYWYRQDPGQGLRLIYYSQIVNDFQKGDIAEGYSVSREKKESFPLTVTSAQKNPTAFYLCASSLWAENEKLFFGSGTQLSVL.

The chain is built from TRBV14 and TRBJ2-5; 8 positions agree with TRBD2. The germline CDR1 and CDR2 sequences are SGHDN and FVKESK. This CDR3 is built from 14 residues. J lost 9 bases, V lost 0 bases, and 6 bases had no gene match. The CDR3: CASSQDISGMAQYF. CDR3 bases: TGTGCCAGCAGCCAAGATATTAGCGGGATGGCCCAGTACTTC.

V is TRBV5-6 and J is TRBJ1-3, with D unresolved. The CDR3 contains 15 residues. CDR1 and CDR2 (germline): SGHDT, YYEEEE. Trimming stripped 0 bases from V and 2 bases from J, with 9 bases between. The CDR3 sequence: CASSLGRSAGNTIYF. CDR3 bases: TGTGCCAGCAGCTTGGGCAGGAGCGCTGGAAACACCATATATTTT. Based on the CDR3 plus reference TRBV5-6 and TRBJ1-3, the full variable domain is DAGVTQSPTHLIKTRGQQVTLRCSPKSGHDTVSWYQQALGQGPQFIFQYYEEEERQRGNFPDRFSGHQFPNYSSELNVNALLLGDSALYLCASSLGRSAGNTIYFGEGSWLTVV.

In this sample, this clone turned up once. The DNA of the CDR3 is TGTGCCAGCAGTTACCAGGGGGCGGACTATGGCTACACCTTC. Protein sequence: CASSYQGADYGYTF. This sequence joins TRBV28 and TRBJ1-2; 8 bases map to TRBD1. Germline V CDR1 and CDR2: MDHEN, SYDVKM. J was trimmed by 3 bases and V by 4 bases; bases with no gene match: 4. This CDR3 spans 14 amino acids.

The chain recombines TRBV18 with TRBJ2-3, with unresolved D. The CDR3 runs 15 residues. The V gene's germline CDR1 is KGHSH and CDR2 LQKENI. With 2 bases removed from V and 2 bases from J, the gap between germline ends came to 11 bases. The CDR3 sequence: CASSPNPQDTDTQYF. CDR3 nucleotide sequence: TGTGCCAGCTCACCAAACCCCCAGGACACAGATACGCAGTATTTT.

V gene TRBV9 combines with J gene TRBJ2-5; D may be TRBD2 (6 bases). Germline V lookup: CDR1 SGDLS, CDR2 YYNGEE. V was cut by 4 bases and J by 1 base, with 14 bases left in between. This CDR3 spans 15 amino acids. The DNA for the CDR3 is TGTGCCAGCAGCTACCAAGCGGGCCTCCAAGAGACCCAGTACTTC. Its protein is CASSYQAGLQETQYF.

This rearrangement joins TRBV20-1 to TRBJ2-7; D gene uncertain. The V gene's germline CDR1 is DFQATT and CDR2 SNEGSKA (reference sequence). V lost 3 bases and J 6 bases, leaving 9 bases between the germline ends. The CDR3 is 11 amino acids. CDR3 amino acids: CSASNPSEQYF. In DNA form, the CDR3 reads TGCAGTGCTAGCAACCCCAGCGAGCAGTACTTC.

The rearrangement joins TRBV11-1 to TRBJ2-1; 8 bases align to TRBD1. CDR3 size: 14 residues. Trimming cost V 5 bases and J 6 bases; bases outside gene matches: 6. Germline-derived CDR1 and CDR2 are SGHAT and FQDESV (reference sequence). CDR3 residues: CASSNRDRSNEQFF. The CDR3 DNA sequence: TGTGCCAGCAGCAACCGGGACAGGAGCAATGAGCAGTTCTTC.

This clone has only one observation. This chain connects TRBV9 to TRBJ2-5; D remains unclear. The CDR3 runs to 14 residues. Germline CDR1 reads SGDLS; CDR2 reads YYNGEE. V gave up 1 base and J gave up 1 base, with 8 bases separating them. The CDR3 DNA reads as TGTGCCAGCAGCGTAAATGCTTTCCAAGAGACCCAGTACTTC. Translating gives CASSVNAFQETQYF.

The rearrangement uses TRBV15 and TRBJ2-1; 16 bases line up with TRBD2. The CDR3 extends over 21 amino acids. Germline trimming cut 1 base from V and 4 bases from J; bases unmatched to any gene: 13. Germline V lookup: CDR1 LNHNV, CDR2 YYDKDF (reference sequence). The DNA of the CDR3 is TGTGCCACCAGCAGAGCTAGGGGGACTAGCGGGAGGGGAAGAGGTTACAATGAGCAGTTCTTC. Encoded protein: CATSRARGTSGRGRGYNEQFF.

The rearrangement joins TRBV28 to TRBJ2-1, with TRBD2 as a possible D gene (6 bases). This CDR3 has 14 residues. The germline CDR1 and CDR2 sequences are MDHEN and SYDVKM. The germline V and J ends were trimmed by 5 bases and 2 bases, with 10 bases remaining between them. The CDR3 DNA follows: TGTGCCAGCAGTCACGGGAGTACCTACAATGAGCAGTTCTTC. It yields the protein CASSHGSTYNEQFF.